The clone carrying this T cell receptor beta chain was counted between two and nine times. This CDR3 is 12 amino acids long. From germline, CDR1 is MDHEN and CDR2 SYDVKM. V was clipped by 8 bases and J by 6 bases, with 11 bases between them. These data are taken from a study of T-cell memory formation after mild COVID-19. In TCRdb, the 5' RACE reads were re-called with MiXCR into one record per CDR3 protein. The table includes 300,000 to 350,000 distinct CDR3 sequences, more than 13% detected once. Sequenced: PBMCs or a T cell subset sorted from them (not recorded which). The receptor was derived from a man aged 18 to 35 who had mild COVID-19 (a few samples of this study predate the infection). Cell type and time point are not known. This chain joins TRBV28 and TRBJ1-5, with a tentative D call TRBD1 (5 bases). The chain's CDR3 is CASSMGGQPQHF. CDR3 nucleotide sequence: TGTGCCAGCTCGATGGGGGGTCAGCCCCAGCATTTT.